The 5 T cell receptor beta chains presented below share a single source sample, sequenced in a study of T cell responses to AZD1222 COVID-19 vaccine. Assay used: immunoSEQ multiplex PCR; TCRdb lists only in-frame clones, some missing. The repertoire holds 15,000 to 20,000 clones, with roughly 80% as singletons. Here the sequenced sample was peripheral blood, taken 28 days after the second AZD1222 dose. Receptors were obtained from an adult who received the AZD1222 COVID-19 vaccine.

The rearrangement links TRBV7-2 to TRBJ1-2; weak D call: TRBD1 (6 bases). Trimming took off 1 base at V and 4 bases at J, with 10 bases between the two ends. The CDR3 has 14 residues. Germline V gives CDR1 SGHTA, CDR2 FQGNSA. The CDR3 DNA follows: TGTGCCAGCAGCTTAGGGGGGGGGCCCTATGGCTACACCTTC. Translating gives CASSLGGGPYGYTF.

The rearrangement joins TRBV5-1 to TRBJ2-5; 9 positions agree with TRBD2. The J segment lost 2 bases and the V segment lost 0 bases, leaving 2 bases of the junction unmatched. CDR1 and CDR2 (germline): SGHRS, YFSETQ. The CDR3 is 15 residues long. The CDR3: CASSLEAGGQETQYF. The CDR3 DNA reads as TGCGCCAGCAGCTTGGAGGCGGGAGGGCAAGAGACCCAGTACTTC.

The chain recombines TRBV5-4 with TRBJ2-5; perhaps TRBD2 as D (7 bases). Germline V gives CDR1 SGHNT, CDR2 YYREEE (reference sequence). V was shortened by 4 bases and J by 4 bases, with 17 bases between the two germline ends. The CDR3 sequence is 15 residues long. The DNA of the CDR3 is TGTGCCAGCAGCCCTCGTCGAGGGGGGGGAGAGACCCAGTACTTC. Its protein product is CASSPRRGGGETQYF.

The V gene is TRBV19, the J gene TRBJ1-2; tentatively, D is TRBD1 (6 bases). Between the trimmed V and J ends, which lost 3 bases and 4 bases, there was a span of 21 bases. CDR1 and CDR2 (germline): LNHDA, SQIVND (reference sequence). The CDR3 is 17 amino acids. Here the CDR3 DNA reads TGTGCCAGTAGTATTGCAGGTGGAGGGGGAGGAGGCTATGGCTACACCTTC. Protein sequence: CASSIAGGGGGGYGYTF.

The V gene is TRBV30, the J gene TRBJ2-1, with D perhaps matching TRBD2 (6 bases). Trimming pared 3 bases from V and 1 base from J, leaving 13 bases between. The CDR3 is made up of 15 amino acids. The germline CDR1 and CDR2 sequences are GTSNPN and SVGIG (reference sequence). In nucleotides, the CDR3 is TGTGCCTGGAGGTCCTGGGGGAGGTCCTACAATGAGCAGTTCTTC. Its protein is CAWRSWGRSYNEQFF.